The rows below give T cell receptor beta chains drawn from one sample of a study of early T cells in non-severe SARS-CoV-2 infection. TCRdb re-derived calls from the 5' RACE reads in MiXCR, one entry per CDR3 protein. The sample yields roughly 80,000 distinct CDR3 sequences, about 11% seen once. The source was whole blood, collected at baseline. The origin of the receptors is an adult who was a healthcare worker with PCR-confirmed SARS-CoV-2 infection or an uninfected control (not recorded which). CDR3s leave out the opening cysteine and the closing phenylalanine or tryptophan. D genes are given only for firm matches.

TRBJ1-4	TRBV18	14	TRBD1	ASSPFLGTGNEKLF
TRBJ1-1	TRBV20-1	12	.	SASVGSWGTEAF
TRBJ2-6	TRBV5-1	12	.	ATSLNSGANVLT
TRBJ1-6	TRBV4-3	13	.	ASSQGTIQGSPLH
TRBJ1-4	TRBV7-9	13	TRBD1	ASSTRDRGLEKLF
TRBJ2-2	TRBV7-2	12	.	ASSLLGETGELF
TRBJ2-5	TRBV28	12	.	ASSSRPLPETQY
TRBJ1-1	TRBV29-1	10	.	SAGDRNTEAF
TRBJ1-1	TRBV7-6	12	.	ASSLGQKSTEAF
TRBJ2-7	TRBV6-6	10	.	ASSQGSYEQY